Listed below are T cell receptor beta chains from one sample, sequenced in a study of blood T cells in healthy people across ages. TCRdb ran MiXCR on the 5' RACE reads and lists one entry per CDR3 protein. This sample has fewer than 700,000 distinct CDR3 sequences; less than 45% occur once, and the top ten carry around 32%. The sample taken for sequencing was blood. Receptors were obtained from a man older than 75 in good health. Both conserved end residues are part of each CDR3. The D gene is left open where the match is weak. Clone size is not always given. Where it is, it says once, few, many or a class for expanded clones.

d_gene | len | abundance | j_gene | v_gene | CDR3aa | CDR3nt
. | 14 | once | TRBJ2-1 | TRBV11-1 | CASRFLTEVNEQFF | TGTGCCAGCAGGTTCCTTACAGAGGTCAATGAGCAGTTCTTC
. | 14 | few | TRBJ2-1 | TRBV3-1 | CASSDRAFYNEQFF | TGTGCCAGCAGCGACCGGGCGTTCTACAATGAGCAGTTCTTC
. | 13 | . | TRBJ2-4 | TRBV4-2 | CASSQDTENIQYF | TGTGCCAGCAGCCAAGATACGGAAAACATTCAGTACTTC
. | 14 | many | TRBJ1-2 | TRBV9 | CASSVEARDYGYTF | TGTGCCAGCAGCGTAGAGGCCCGGGACTATGGCTACACCTTC
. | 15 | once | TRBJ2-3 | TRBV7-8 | CASSLDWLRTDTQYF | TGTGCCAGCAGCTTAGATTGGCTTCGCACAGATACGCAGTATTTT
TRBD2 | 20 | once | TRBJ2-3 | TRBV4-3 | CASSQEIPGLAGGFPDTQYF | TGCGCCAGCAGCCAAGAGATACCGGGACTAGCGGGGGGGTTCCCAGATACGCAGTATTTT
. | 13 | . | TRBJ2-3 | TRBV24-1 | CATKGTSTDTQYF | TGTGCCACCAAGGGGACTAGCACAGATACGCAGTATTTT
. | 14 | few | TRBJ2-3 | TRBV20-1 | CSARAGRRRNTQYF | TGCAGTGCTAGGGCCGGACGTAGGCGGAATACGCAGTATTTT
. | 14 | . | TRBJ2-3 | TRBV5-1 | CAGSLSASTDTQYF | TGCGCCGGCAGCTTGTCAGCTAGCACAGATACGCAGTATTTT
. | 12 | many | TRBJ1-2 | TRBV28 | CASSPRSYGYTF | TGTGCCAGCAGTCCCCGGAGCTATGGCTACACCTTC
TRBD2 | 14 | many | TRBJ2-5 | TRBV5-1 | CASSPGLAGETQYF | TGCGCCAGCAGCCCAGGACTAGCGGGAGAGACCCAGTACTTC
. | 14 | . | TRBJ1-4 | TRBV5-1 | CASSPTGRFEKLFF | TGCGCCAGCAGCCCTACAGGGAGATTTGAAAAACTGTTTTTT
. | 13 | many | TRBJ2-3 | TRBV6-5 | CASTKTGTDTQYF | TGTGCCAGCACTAAGACGGGCACAGATACGCAGTATTTT